This T cell receptor (beta chain) is from a study of cytomegalovirus exposure and HLA in healthy donors. The PCR ran on 60 Vbeta and 13 Jbeta primers. Profiled with immunoSEQ multiplex PCR; TCRdb holds only in-frame clones, not every one. The sample holds 150,000 to 200,000 clones; 75% to 85% are singletons and the top ten take approximately 0.8%. This CDR3 contains 13 residues. Germline V gene lookup returns CDR1 LNHDA and CDR2 SQIVND (reference sequence). V lost 7 bases and J lost 4, with 11 bases in between. The sample taken for sequencing was PBMCs. This receptor was taken from a woman between 18 and 30 years old in good health and CMV-seronegative. V gene TRBV19 combines with J gene TRBJ1-5; perhaps TRBD1 as D (5 bases). The CDR3: CASIGQENQPQHF. The CDR3 DNA follows: TGTGCCAGTATTGGACAAGAAAATCAGCCCCAGCATTTT.